The rows below give T cell receptor beta chains drawn from one sample of a study of Tregs in tolerant kidney transplant recipients. Antigens for these TCRs are unknown. The data were produced by immunoSEQ multiplex PCR, yet TCRdb's version contains in-frame clones alone and is incomplete. The profile shows 15,000 to 19,000 clones, around 49% of them singletons. Material: CD4+ T cells from blood cultured with allogeneic cells, obtained before the transplant. These receptors were taken from a human patient who received a combined kidney and bone marrow transplant. The CDR3 runs from the conserved cysteine through the conserved F or W. The D gene is left open where the match is weak. Some rows mark clone size as missing; the rest say once, few, many or name a class of expanded clone.

abundance,j_gene,d_gene,v_gene,CDR3aa,CDR3nt
.,TRBJ1-2,.,TRBV5-6,CASSLYFAAENYGYTF,TGTGCCAGCAGCTTGTACTTTGCGGCTGAGAACTATGGCTACACCTTC
few,TRBJ2-1,.,TRBV19,CASSWRQAAGSSYNEQFF,TGTGCCAGTAGTTGGCGACAAGCAGCTGGGAGCTCCTACAATGAGCAGTTCTTC
.,TRBJ2-5,TRBD2,TRBV5-1,CASSPRTSGGLAETQYF,TGCGCCAGCAGCCCGCGGACTAGCGGGGGGTTGGCGGAGACCCAGTACTTC
.,TRBJ1-1,.,TRBV7-2,CASRGQGLINVAFF,TGTGCCAGCAGGGGCCAGGGTTTAATAAACGTAGCTTTCTTT
.,TRBJ1-1,.,TRBV27,CASSPQWGEVAEAFF,TGTGCCAGCAGTCCTCAGTGGGGGGAAGTCGCGGAAGCTTTCTTT
.,TRBJ1-1,TRBD1,TRBV2,CASNIYRGGNTEAFF,TGTGCCAGCAACATATACAGGGGAGGGAACACTGAAGCTTTCTTT
.,TRBJ1-3,TRBD1,TRBV7-2,CASSLDRGSGNTIYF,TGTGCCAGCAGCCTCGACAGGGGATCTGGAAACACCATATATTTT
few,TRBJ2-1,.,TRBV7-2,CASTVRRAKGNYNEQFF,TGTGCCAGCACCGTAAGGAGGGCGAAGGGAAACTATAATGAGCAGTTCTTC
.,TRBJ2-1,TRBD1,TRBV18,CASSPDRAYNEQFF,TGTGCCAGCTCTCCAGACAGGGCCTACAATGAGCAGTTCTTC
.,TRBJ1-4,.,TRBV6-6,CASSRAGAREKLFF,TGTGCCAGCAGCCGTGCAGGGGCGAGAGAAAAACTGTTTTTT
.,TRBJ1-2,.,TRBV6-1,CASTRGGGDGYTF,TGTGCCAGCACCCGGGGAGGGGGGGACGGCTACACCTTC
.,TRBJ2-7,.,TRBV6-4,CASSPGVEQYF,TGTGCCAGCAGCCCGGGGGTAGAGCAGTACTTC
few,TRBJ2-3,.,TRBV30,CAWRPPGSTDTQYF,TGTGCCTGGAGGCCCCCAGGGAGCACAGATACGCAGTATTTT
once,TRBJ2-3,TRBD1,TRBV28,CASGDRVTDTQYF,TGTGCCAGCGGGGACAGGGTCACAGATACGCAGTATTTT
.,TRBJ2-7,TRBD2,TRBV15,CATSRDRWGGYEQYF,TGTGCCACCAGCAGAGATCGGTGGGGGGGTTACGAGCAGTACTTC
.,TRBJ2-3,TRBD1,TRBV28,CASASDRSSTDTQYF,TGTGCCAGCGCCTCGGACAGGAGTAGCACAGATACGCAGTATTTT
.,TRBJ2-2,.,TRBV7-3,CASSLSAGAYTGELFF,TGTGCCAGCAGCTTATCGGCGGGGGCCTACACCGGGGAGCTGTTTTTT
few,TRBJ2-7,.,TRBV18,CASSPNLAGTYEQYF,TGTGCCAGCTCACCAAACCTTGCAGGGACCTACGAGCAGTACTTC
.,TRBJ2-5,.,TRBV12-5,CASGLHIQTQYF,TGTGCTAGTGGTTTGCACATCCAGACCCAGTACTTC
.,TRBJ2-5,.,TRBV5-4,CASSLAGMKETQYF,TGTGCCAGCAGCCTCGCGGGGATGAAGGAGACCCAGTACTTC
.,TRBJ1-2,.,TRBV2,CASSEWATKRYGYTF,TGTGCCAGCAGTGAATGGGCGACTAAACGCTATGGCTACACCTTC
few,TRBJ2-7,TRBD1,TRBV28,CASTRQGYEQYF,TGTGCCAGCACCCGACAGGGCTACGAGCAGTACTTC
.,TRBJ2-4,.,TRBV7-3,CASSVRGADIQYF,TGTGCCAGCAGCGTCAGGGGCGCGGACATTCAGTACTTC
few,TRBJ1-5,.,TRBV16,CASSQSSSNQPQHF,TGTGCCAGCAGCCAATCTAGTAGCAATCAGCCCCAGCATTTT
.,TRBJ2-5,.,TRBV4-1,CASSQDPRAREETQYF,TGCGCCAGCAGCCAAGATCCGCGGGCCAGAGAAGAGACCCAGTACTTC
.,TRBJ2-5,TRBD1,TRBV5-4,CASSLRTGGVETQYF,TGTGCCAGCAGCCTCCGGACAGGGGGCGTAGAGACCCAGTACTTC
few,TRBJ1-3,.,TRBV2,CASTAGNTIYF,TGTGCCAGCACTGCTGGAAACACCATATATTTT
few,TRBJ1-1,TRBD1,TRBV5-6,CASSPWTGRRAFF,TGTGCCAGCAGCCCGTGGACAGGCCGCCGAGCTTTCTTT
once,TRBJ2-5,.,TRBV7-2,CASSSGGEQYF,TGTGCCAGCAGCTCGGGCGGGGAGCAGTACTTC
.,TRBJ1-5,TRBD1,TRBV2,CASRSGTGIPNQPQHF,TGTGCCAGCAGATCCGGGACAGGGATACCCAATCAGCCCCAGCATTTT
.,TRBJ1-2,TRBD1,TRBV4-1,CASSPRDRVDGYTF,TGCGCCAGCAGCCCCCGAGACAGGGTGGATGGCTACACCTTC
.,TRBJ2-7,.,TRBV6-6,CASSPFSGYEQYF,TGTGCCAGCAGCCCATTCTCAGGCTACGAGCAGTACTTC
few,TRBJ2-5,TRBD1,TRBV5-4,CASSLGIGQGQETQYF,TGTGCCAGCAGCTTAGGGATCGGACAGGGCCAAGAGACCCAGTACTTC
once,TRBJ2-7,TRBD2,TRBV6-5,CASSGLAGGLNEQYF,TGTGCCAGCAGTGGACTAGCGGGAGGCCTGAACGAGCAGTACTTC
medium-sized,TRBJ1-2,.,TRBV19,CASTMGSGDHYGYTF,TGTGCCAGTACGATGGGGTCAGGGGACCACTATGGCTACACCTTC
.,TRBJ2-7,TRBD1,TRBV7-9,CASSLQGAREQYF,TGTGCCAGCAGCTTGCAGGGGGCGCGAGAGCAGTACTTC
.,TRBJ2-1,.,TRBV7-7,CASSPLQSYNEQFF,TGTGCCAGCAGCCCATTACAGAGCTACAATGAGCAGTTCTTC
.,TRBJ2-5,.,TRBV5-6,CASTKRGQLETQYF,TGTGCCAGCACCAAGCGGGGACAACTCGAGACCCAGTACTTC
.,TRBJ2-7,TRBD1,TRBV7-9,CASTPGTGYQGLFEQYF,TGTGCCAGCACCCCCGGGACAGGTTACCAGGGGTTGTTCGAGCAGTACTTC
.,TRBJ2-1,.,TRBV27,CASSVRDSYNEQFF,TGTGCCAGCAGCGTGAGAGACTCCTACAATGAGCAGTTCTTC
large,TRBJ2-6,.,TRBV7-3,CASSLNQISGANVLTF,TGTGCCAGCAGCTTAAATCAGATCTCTGGGGCCAACGTCCTGACTTTC
.,TRBJ1-5,TRBD1,TRBV9,CASSVSDRDGQPQHF,TGTGCCAGCAGCGTATCTGACAGGGACGGTCAGCCCCAGCATTTT
.,TRBJ2-1,TRBD1,TRBV7-3,CASSPGQRNNEQFF,TGTGCCAGCAGCCCGGGACAGAGGAACAATGAGCAGTTCTTC
.,TRBJ1-2,.,TRBV28,CASSWPGYGYTF,TGTGCCAGCAGTTGGCCAGGCTATGGCTACACCTTC
few,TRBJ2-5,.,TRBV29-1,CSVRTGGETQYF,TGCAGCGTCCGAACAGGAGGGGAGACCCAGTACTTC